This T cell receptor beta chain was captured by sequencing in a study of blood T cell repertoires in COVID-19. Study information: The United States, Italy and Spain were the sources of the acute and convalescent COVID-19 samples. PBMCs, B-cell-depleted T cells, or T cells provided the cDNA or gDNA that made up the material.

Per the study methods: Nucleated cell counts were estimated from reference gene primer amplification. Assay used: immunoSEQ multiplex PCR; TCRdb lists only in-frame clones, some missing. D and trimming come from the DNA, and the V and J calls and clone size come from that table. This sample has under 200,000 clones, with roughly 91% found just once. This clone was picked up one time. One end of the junction fails to match germline, which may point to a read error. CDR3 length: 15 amino acids. Germline V gene sequence: CDR1 SGHTA, CDR2 FQGNSA. This clonotype was sampled from a man aged 35 to 55 with active or convalescent COVID-19. The chain links TRBV7-2 to TRBJ1-1; D is unresolved. The sample consisted of peripheral blood. CDR3 region: CASSLAARGSTEAFF. CDR3 nucleotide sequence: TGTGCCAGCAGCCTAGCGGCCAGAGGAAGCACTGAAGCTTTCTTT.